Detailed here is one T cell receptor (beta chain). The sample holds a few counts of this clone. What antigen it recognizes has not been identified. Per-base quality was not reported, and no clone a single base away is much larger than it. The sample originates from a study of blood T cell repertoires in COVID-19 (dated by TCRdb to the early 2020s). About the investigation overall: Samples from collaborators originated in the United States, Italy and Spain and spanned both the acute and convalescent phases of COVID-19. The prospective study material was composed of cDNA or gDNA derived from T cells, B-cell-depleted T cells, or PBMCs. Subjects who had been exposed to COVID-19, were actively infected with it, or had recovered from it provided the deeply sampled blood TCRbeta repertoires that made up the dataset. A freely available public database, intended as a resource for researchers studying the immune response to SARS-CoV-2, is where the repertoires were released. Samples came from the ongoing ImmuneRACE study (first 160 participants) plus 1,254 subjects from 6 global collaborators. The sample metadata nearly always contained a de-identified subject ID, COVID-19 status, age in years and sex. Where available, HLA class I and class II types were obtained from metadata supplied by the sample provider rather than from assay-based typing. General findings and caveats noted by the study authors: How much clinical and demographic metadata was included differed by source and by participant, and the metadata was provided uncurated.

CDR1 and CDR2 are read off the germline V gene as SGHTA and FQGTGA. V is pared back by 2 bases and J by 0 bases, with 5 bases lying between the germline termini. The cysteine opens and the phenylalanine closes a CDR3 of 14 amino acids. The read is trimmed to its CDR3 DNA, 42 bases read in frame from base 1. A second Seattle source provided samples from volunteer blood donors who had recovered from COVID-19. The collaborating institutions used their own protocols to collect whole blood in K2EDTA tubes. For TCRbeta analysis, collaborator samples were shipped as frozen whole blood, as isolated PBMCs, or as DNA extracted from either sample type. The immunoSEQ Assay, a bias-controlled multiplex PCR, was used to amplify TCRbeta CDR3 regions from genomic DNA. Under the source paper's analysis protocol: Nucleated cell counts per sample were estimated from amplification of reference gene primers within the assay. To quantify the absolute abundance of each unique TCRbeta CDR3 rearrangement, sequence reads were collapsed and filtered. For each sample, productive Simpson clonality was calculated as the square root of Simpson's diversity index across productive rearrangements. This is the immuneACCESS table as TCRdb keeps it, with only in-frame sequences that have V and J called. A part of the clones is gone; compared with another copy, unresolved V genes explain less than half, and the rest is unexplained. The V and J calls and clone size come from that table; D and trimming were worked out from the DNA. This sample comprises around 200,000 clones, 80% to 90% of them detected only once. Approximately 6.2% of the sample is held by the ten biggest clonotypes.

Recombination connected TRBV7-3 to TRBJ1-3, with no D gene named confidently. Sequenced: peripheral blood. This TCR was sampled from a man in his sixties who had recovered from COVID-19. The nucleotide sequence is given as TGTGCCAGCAGCTTACAGAACTCTGGAAACACCATATATTTT. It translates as CASSLQNSGNTIYF.